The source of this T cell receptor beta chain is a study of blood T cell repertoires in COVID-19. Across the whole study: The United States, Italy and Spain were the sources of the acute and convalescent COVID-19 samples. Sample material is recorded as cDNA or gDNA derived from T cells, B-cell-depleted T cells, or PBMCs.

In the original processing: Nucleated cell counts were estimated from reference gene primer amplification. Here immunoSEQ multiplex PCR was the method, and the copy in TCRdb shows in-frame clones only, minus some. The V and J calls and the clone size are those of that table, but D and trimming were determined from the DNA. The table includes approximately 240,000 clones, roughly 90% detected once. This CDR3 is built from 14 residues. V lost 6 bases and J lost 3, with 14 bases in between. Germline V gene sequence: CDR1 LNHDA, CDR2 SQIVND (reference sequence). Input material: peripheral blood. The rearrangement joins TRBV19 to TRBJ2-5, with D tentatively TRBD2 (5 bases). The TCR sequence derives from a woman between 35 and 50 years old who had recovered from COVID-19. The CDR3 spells CASSKRPMEETQYF. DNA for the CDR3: TGTGCCAGTAGCAAGCGGCCAATGGAAGAGACCCAGTACTTC. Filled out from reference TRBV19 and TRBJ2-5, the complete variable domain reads DGGITQSPKYLFRKEGQNVTLSCEQNLNHDAMYWYRQDPGQGLRLIYYSQIVNDFQKGDIAEGYSVSREKKESFPLTVTSAQKNPTAFYLCASSKRPMEETQYFGPGTRLLVL.